This T cell receptor beta chain was sequenced for a study of blood T cell repertoires in COVID-19. About the study: From the United States, Italy and Spain came samples of acute and convalescent COVID-19. The analysed material was cDNA or gDNA that came from T cells, B-cell-depleted T cells, or PBMCs.

Measured with immunoSEQ multiplex PCR; TCRdb has only the in-frame clones, and not every one. The repertoire holds roughly 120,000 clones, with 70% to 80% as singletons. Per the germline V gene, CDR1 is MNHEY and CDR2 is SVGEGT. The CDR3 is made up of 14 amino acids. Trimming left V 0 bases short and J 7 bases short, with 13 bases between. The chain combines TRBV6-2 or TRBV6-3 with TRBJ2-7; D possibly corresponds to TRBD1 (6 bases). Sequencing used peripheral blood. The sequence was obtained from a man in his sixties or seventies with acute or convalescent COVID-19. Here the CDR3 reads CASSYSNRVGEQYF. CDR3 in DNA: TGTGCCAGCAGTTACTCGAACAGGGTTGGAGAGCAGTACTTC.